This paragraph reports one TCR beta chain. This sample is drawn from a study of blood T cell repertoires in COVID-19. Only in-frame clones appear in the TCRdb table, and some are missing; sequencing was by immunoSEQ multiplex PCR. The data hold more than 450,000 clones, with about 85% observed a single time. This CDR3 contains 15 residues. Unmatched junction bases numbered 11, after V lost 6 bases and J lost 3 bases. The V gene's germline CDR1 is GTSNPN and CDR2 SVGIG (reference sequence). The V gene is TRBV30, the J gene TRBJ1-1; TRBD1 matches 9 bases. This receptor was identified in a woman under 30 who had recovered from COVID-19. The sample was PBMCs or T cells enriched from blood (not recorded which). The CDR3 DNA reads as TGTGCCTGCCAACAGGAGGGACAGGGTTACACTGAAGCTTTCTTT. Amino acid sequence: CACQQEGQGYTEAFF.